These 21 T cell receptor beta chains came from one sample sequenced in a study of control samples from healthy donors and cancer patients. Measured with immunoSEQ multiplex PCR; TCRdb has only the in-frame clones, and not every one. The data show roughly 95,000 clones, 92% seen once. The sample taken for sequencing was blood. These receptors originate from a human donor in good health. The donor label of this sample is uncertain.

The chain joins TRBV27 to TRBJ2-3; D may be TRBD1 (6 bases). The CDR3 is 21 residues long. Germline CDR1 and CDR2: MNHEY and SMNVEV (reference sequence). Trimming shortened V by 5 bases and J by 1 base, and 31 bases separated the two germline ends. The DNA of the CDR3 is TGTGCCAGCAGTCGGGAAAGGTCCAATCAGGGGCGGGTGGGAGGCACAGATACGCAGTATTTT. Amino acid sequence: CASSRERSNQGRVGGTDTQYF.

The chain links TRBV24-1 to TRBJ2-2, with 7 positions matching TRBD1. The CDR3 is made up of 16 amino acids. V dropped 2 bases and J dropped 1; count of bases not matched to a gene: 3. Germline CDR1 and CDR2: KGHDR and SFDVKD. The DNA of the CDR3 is TGTGCCACCAGTGATTCCTACAGGGGGAACACCGGGGAGCTGTTTTTT. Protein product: CATSDSYRGNTGELFF.

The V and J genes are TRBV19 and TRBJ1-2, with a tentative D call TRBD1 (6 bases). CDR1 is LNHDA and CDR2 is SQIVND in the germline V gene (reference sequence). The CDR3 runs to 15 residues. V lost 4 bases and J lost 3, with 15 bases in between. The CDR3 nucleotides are TGTGCCAGTAGTACGCCCGGGGGCACGGACTATGGCTACACCTTC. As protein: CASSTPGGTDYGYTF.

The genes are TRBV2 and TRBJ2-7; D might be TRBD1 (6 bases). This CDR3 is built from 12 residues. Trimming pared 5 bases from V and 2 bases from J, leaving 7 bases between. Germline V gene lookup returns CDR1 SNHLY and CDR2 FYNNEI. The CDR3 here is CASSWDTYEQYF. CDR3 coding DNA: TGTGCCAGCAGTTGGGACACCTACGAGCAGTACTTC.

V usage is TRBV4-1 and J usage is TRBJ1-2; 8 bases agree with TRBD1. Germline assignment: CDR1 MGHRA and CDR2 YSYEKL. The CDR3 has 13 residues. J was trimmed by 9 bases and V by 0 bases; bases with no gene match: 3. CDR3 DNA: TGCGCCAGCAGCCAAGATCAGGGGGCGAGCTACACCTTC. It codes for CASSQDQGASYTF.

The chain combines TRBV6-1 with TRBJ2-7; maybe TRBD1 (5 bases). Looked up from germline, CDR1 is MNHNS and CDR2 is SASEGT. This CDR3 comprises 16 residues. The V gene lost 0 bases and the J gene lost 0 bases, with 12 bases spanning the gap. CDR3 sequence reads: CASSEAGTGSSYEQYV. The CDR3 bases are TGTGCCAGCAGTGAAGCCGGAACAGGTAGCTCCTACGAGCAGTACGTC.

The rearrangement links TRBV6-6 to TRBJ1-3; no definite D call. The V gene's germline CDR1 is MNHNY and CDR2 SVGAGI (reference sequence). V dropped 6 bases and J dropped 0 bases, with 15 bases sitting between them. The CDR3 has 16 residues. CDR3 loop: CASSLDGEYSGNTIYF. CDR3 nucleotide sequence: TGTGCCAGCAGCCTAGACGGAGAATACTCTGGAAACACCATATATTTT.

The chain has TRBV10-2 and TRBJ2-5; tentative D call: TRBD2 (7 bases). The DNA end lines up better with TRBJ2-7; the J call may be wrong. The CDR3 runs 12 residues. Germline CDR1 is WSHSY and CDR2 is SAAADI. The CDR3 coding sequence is TGCGCCAGAAACAGGGACTACTACGAGCAGTACTTC. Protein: CARNRDYYEQYF.

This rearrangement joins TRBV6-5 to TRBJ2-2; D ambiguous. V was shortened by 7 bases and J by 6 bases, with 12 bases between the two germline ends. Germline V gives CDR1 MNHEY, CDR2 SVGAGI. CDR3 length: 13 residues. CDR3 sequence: CASTQAGSGELFF. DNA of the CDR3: TGTGCCAGCACACAAGCAGGATCCGGGGAGCTGTTTTTT.

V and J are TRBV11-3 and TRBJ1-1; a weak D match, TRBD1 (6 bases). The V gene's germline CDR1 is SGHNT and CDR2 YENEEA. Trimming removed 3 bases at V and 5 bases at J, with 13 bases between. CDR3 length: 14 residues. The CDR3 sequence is CASSFSGGRTEAFF. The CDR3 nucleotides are TGTGCCAGCAGCTTCAGCGGGGGCAGGACTGAAGCTTTCTTT.

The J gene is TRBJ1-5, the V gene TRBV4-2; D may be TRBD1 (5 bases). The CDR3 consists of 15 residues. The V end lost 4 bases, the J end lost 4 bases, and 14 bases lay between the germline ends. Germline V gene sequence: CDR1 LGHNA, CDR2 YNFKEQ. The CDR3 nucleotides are TGTGCCAGCAGCCGGGGAGGGCAGGGAAATCAGCCCCAGCATTTT. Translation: CASSRGGQGNQPQHF.

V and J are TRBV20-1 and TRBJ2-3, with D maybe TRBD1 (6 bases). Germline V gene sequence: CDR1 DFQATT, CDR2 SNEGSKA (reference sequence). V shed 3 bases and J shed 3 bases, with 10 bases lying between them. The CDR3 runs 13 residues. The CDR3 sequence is CSASRQGTDTQYF. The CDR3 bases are TGCAGTGCTAGTCGTCAGGGGACAGATACGCAGTATTTT.

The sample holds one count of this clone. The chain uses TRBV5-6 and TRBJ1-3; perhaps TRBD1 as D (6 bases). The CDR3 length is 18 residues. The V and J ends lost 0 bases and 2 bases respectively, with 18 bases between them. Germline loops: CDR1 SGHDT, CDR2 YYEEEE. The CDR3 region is CASSLADRLLIPGNTIYF. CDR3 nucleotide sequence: TGTGCCAGCAGCTTGGCTGACAGGTTATTGATTCCTGGAAACACCATATATTTT.

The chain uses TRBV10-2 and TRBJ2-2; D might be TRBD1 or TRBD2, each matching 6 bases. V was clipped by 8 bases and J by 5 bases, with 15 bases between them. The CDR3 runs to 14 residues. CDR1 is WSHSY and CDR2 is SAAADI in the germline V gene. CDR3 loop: CASLIGGLTGELFF. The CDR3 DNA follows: TGCGCCAGCTTAATAGGGGGGCTTACCGGGGAGCTGTTTTTT.

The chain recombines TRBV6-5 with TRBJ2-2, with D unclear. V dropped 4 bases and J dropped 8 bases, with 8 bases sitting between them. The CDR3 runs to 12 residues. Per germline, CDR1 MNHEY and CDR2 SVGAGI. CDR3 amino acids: CASSSSGGELFF. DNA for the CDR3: TGTGCCAGCAGTTCAAGTGGTGGGGAGCTGTTTTTT.

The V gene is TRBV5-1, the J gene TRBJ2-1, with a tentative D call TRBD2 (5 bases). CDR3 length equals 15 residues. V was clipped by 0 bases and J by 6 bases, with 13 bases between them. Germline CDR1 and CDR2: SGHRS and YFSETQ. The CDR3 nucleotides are TGCGCCAGCAGCTTGGTCGTAGGAGCGGCCAATGAGCAGTTCTTC. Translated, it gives CASSLVVGAANEQFF.

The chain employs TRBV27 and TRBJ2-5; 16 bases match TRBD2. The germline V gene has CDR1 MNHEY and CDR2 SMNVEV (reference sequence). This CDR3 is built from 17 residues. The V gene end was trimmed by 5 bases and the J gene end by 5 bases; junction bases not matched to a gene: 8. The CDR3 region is CASSRAGTSGGVETQYF. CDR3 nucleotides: TGTGCCAGCAGTCGGGCCGGGACTAGCGGGGGGGTGGAGACCCAGTACTTC.

CDR3 sequence: CAWSMDNSPLHF. The CDR3 bases are TGTGCCTGGAGTATGGATAATTCACCCCTCCACTTT. This sequence joins TRBV30 and TRBJ1-6, with no clear D. CDR1 and CDR2 from the germline V gene are GTSNPN and SVGIG (reference sequence). The CDR3 is made up of 12 amino acids. V was trimmed by 2 bases and J by 5 bases, leaving 4 bases between them.

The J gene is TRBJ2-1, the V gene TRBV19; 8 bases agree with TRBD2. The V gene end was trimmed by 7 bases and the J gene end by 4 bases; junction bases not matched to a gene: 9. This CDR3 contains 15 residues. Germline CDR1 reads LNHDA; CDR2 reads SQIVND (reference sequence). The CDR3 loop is CASKSPGTRYNEQFF. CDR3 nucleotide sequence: TGTGCCAGTAAAAGTCCCGGGACTAGATACAATGAGCAGTTCTTC.

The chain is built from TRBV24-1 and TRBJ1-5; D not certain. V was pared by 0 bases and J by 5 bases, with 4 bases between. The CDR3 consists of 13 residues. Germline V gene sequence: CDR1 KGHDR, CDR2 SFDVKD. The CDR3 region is CATSDLQDQPQHF. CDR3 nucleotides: TGTGCCACCAGTGATTTGCAAGATCAGCCCCAGCATTTT.

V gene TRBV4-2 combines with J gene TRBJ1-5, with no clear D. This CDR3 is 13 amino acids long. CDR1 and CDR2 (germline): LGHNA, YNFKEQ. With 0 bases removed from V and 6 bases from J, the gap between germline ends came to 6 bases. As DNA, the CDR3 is TGTGCCAGCAGCCAAGAAGGATCTCAGCCCCAGCATTTT. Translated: CASSQEGSQPQHF.